This T cell receptor beta chain was recorded in a study of blood T cell repertoires in COVID-19. Looking at the study overall: Italy, Spain and the United States were the sources of the convalescent and acute COVID-19 samples.

The germline V gene has CDR1 SGHRS and CDR2 YFSETQ. Trimming cost V 4 bases and J 3 bases, with 13 bases left between them. The CDR3 is made up of 14 amino acids. In the original processing: Estimates of nucleated cell counts were drawn from the amplification of reference gene primers. Data came from immunoSEQ multiplex PCR; TCRdb stores just in-frame clones and leaves some out. V and J calls and clone size come straight from that table; D and trimming were deduced from the DNA. The table lists under 110,000 clones, around 75% of them singletons. This clone was recorded at least ten times. V and J are TRBV5-1 and TRBJ1-2, with D maybe TRBD1 (6 bases). This clonotype originated in a human donor with acute or convalescent COVID-19. The donor label of this sample is uncertain. The material sequenced was peripheral blood. The chain's CDR3 is CASSPGQLYYGYTF. The CDR3 region has the DNA TGCGCCAGCAGCCCCGGACAGTTATACTATGGCTACACCTTC.